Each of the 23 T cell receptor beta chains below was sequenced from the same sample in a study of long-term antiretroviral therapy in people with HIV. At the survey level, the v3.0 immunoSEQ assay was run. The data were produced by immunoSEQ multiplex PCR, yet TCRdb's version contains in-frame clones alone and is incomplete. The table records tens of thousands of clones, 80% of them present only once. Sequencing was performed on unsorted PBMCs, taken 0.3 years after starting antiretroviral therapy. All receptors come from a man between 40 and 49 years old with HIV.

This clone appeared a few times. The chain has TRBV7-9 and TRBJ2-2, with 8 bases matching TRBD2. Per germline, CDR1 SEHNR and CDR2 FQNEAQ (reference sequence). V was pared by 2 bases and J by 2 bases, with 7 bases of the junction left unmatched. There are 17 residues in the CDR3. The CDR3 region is CASSLTQRGFNTGELFF. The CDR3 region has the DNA TGTGCCAGCAGCTTAACACAGCGGGGGTTTAACACCGGGGAGCTGTTTTTT.

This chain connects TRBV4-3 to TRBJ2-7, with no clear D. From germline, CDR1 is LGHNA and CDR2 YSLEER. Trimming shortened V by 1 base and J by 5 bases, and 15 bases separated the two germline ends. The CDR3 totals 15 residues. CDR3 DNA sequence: TGCGCCAGCAGCCAAGGGACGGGCCCTTGGAACGAGCAGTACTTC. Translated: CASSQGTGPWNEQYF.

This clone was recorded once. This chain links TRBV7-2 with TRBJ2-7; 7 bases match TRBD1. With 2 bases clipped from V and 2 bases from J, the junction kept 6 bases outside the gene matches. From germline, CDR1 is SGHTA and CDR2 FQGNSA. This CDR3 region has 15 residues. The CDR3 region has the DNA TGTGCCAGCAGCTTATCTCAGGGGGAGACCTACGAGCAGTACTTC. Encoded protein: CASSLSQGETYEQYF.

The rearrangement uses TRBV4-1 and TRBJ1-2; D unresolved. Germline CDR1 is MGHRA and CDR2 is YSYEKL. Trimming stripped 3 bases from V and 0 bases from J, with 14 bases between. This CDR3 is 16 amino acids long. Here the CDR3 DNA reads TGCGCCAGCAGCCACGCGGCGGGCAGGACTAACTATGGCTACACCTTC. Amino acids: CASSHAAGRTNYGYTF.

CDR3 protein: CASSLIAGGGNEQFF. CDR3 DNA: TGTGCCAGCAGCTTAATAGCGGGAGGGGGAAATGAGCAGTTCTTC. The chain combines TRBV7-8 with TRBJ2-1; TRBD2 agrees at 11 bases. From germline, CDR1 is SGHVS and CDR2 FQNEAQ. Unmatched junction bases numbered 4, after V lost 2 bases and J lost 7 bases. This CDR3 spans 15 amino acids. Together with reference TRBV7-8 and TRBJ2-1, the CDR3 gives the full variable domain: GAGVSQSPRYKVAKRGQDVALRCDPISGHVSLFWYQQALGQGPEFLTYFQNEAQLDKSGLPSDRFFAERPEGSVSTLKIQRTQQEDSAVYLCASSLIAGGGNEQFFGPGTRLTVL.

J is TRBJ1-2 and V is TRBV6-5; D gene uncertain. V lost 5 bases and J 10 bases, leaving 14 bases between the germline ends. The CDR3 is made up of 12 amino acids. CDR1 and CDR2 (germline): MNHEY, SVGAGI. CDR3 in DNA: TGTGCCAGCAGTCCCGGACTGTACCTCTACACCTTC. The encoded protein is CASSPGLYLYTF.

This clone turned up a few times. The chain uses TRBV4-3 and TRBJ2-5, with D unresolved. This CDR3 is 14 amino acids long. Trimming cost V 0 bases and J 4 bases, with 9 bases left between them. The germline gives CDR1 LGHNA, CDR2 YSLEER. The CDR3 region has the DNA TGCGCCAGCAGCCAAGATGCCATAAGAGAGACCCAGTACTTC. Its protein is CASSQDAIRETQYF.

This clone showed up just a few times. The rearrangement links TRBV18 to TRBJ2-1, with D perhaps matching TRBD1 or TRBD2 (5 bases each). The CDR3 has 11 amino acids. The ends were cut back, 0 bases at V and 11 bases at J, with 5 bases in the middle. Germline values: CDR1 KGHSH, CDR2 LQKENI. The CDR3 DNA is TGTGCCAGCTCACCACCGGGACAGCAGTTCTTC. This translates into CASSPPGQQFF.

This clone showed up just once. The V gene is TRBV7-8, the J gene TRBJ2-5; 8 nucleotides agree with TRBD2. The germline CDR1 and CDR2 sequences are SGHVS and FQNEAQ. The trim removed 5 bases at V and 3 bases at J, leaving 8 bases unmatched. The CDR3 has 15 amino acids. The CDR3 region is CASSGRAGVKETQYF. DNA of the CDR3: TGTGCCAGCAGCGGCCGAGCGGGAGTAAAAGAGACCCAGTACTTC.

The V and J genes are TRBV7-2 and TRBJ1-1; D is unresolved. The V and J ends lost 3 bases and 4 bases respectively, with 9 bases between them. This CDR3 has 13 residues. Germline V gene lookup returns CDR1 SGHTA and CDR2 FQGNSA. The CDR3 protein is CASSFAVSTEAFF. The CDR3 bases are TGTGCCAGCAGCTTTGCAGTGAGCACTGAAGCTTTCTTT.

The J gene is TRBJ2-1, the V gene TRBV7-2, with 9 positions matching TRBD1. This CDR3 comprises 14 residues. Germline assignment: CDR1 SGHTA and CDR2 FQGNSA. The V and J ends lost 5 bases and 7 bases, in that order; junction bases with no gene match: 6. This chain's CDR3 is CASSTGQGRNEQFF. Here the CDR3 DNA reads TGTGCCAGCAGCACCGGACAGGGGAGGAATGAGCAGTTCTTC. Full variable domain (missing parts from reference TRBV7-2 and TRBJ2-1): GAGVSQSPSNKVTEKGKDVELRCDPISGHTALYWYRQSLGQGLEFLIYFQGNSAPDKSGLPSDRFSAERTGGSVSTLTIQRTQQEDSAVYLCASSTGQGRNEQFFGPGTRLTVL.

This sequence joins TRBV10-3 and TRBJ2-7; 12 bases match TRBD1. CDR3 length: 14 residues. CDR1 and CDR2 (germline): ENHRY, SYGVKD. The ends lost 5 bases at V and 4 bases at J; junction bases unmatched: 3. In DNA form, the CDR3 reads TGTGCCATCAGTAGGGGACAGGGGGCGTACGAGCAGTACTTC. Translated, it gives CAISRGQGAYEQYF.

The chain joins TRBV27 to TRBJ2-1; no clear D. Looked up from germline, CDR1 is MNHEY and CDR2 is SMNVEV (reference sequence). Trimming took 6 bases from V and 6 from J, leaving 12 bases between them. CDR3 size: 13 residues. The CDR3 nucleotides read TGTGCCAGCAGGGATCCGCTCCGCAATGAGCAGTTCTTC. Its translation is CASRDPLRNEQFF.

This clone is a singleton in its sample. CDR3 DNA sequence: TGTGCCAGCAGCACCTTAGCCAGGGGGAGCTCCTACGAGCAGTACTTC. It yields the protein CASSTLARGSSYEQYF. The chain joins TRBV28 to TRBJ2-7, with 7 nucleotides matching TRBD1. Germline lookup yields CDR1 MDHEN and CDR2 SYDVKM. V gave up 6 bases and J gave up 0 bases; unmatched junction bases: 11. The CDR3 is 16 residues long.

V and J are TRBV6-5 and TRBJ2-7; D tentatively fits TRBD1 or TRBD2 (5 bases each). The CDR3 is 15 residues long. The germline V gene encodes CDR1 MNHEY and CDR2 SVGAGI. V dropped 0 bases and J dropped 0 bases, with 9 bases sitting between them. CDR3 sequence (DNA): TGTGCCAGCAGTTACTCTCGGGGCAGCTCCTACGAGCAGTACTTC. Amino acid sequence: CASSYSRGSSYEQYF.

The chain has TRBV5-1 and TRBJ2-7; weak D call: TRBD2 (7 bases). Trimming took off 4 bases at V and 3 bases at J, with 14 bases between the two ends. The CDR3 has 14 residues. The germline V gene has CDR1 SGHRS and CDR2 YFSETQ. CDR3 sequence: CASSALGGHYEQYF. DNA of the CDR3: TGCGCCAGCAGCGCCCTCGGGGGGCACTACGAGCAGTACTTC.

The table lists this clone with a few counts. CDR3 nucleotide sequence: TGTGCCAGCAGTTACTACGAGGAAGAGACCCAGTACTTC. This translates into CASSYYEEETQYF. The chain combines TRBV6-5 with TRBJ2-5; no reliable D call. The CDR3 totals 13 residues. The V gene's germline CDR1 is MNHEY and CDR2 SVGAGI. Trimming stripped 1 base from V and 3 bases from J, with 6 bases between.

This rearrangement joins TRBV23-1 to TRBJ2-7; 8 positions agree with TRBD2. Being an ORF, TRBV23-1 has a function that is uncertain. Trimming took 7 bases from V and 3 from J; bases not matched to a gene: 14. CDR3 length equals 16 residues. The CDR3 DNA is TGCGCCAGCAATCCCCGGGGTGGCGGGAGGTTCTACGAGCAGTACTTC. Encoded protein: CASNPRGGGRFYEQYF.

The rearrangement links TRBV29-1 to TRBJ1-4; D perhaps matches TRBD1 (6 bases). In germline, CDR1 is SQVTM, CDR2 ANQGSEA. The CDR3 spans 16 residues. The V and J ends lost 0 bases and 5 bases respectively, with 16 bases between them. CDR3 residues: CSVEDRLLGGNEKLFF. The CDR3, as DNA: TGCAGCGTTGAAGATCGTCTCCTGGGGGGCAATGAAAAACTGTTTTTT.

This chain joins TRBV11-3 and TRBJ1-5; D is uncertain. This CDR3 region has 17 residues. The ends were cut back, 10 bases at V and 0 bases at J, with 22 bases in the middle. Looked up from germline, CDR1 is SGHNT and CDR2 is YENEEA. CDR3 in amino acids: CATRECQGRISNQPQHF. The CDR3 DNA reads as TGTGCCACCCGAGAATGCCAAGGCAGAATTAGCAATCAGCCCCAGCATTTT.

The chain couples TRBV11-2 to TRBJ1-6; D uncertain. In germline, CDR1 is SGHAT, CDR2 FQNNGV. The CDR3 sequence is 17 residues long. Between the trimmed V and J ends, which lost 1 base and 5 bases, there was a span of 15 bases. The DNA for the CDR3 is TGTGCCAGCAGCTTAGTCCTCGACCATCGGCATAATTCACCCCTCCACTTT. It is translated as CASSLVLDHRHNSPLHF.

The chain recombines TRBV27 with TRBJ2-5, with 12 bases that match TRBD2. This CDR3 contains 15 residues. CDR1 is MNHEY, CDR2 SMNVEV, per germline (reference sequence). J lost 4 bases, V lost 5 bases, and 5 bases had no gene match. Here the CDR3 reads CASSGLAGGGETQYF. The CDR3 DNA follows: TGTGCCAGCAGTGGGCTAGCGGGAGGGGGAGAGACCCAGTACTTC.

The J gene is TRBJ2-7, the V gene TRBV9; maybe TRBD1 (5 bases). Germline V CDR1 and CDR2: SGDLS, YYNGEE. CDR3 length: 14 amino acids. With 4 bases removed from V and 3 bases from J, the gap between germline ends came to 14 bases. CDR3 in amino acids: CASSTGTGVYEQYF. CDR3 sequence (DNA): TGTGCCAGCAGCACCGGAACAGGAGTCTACGAGCAGTACTTC.